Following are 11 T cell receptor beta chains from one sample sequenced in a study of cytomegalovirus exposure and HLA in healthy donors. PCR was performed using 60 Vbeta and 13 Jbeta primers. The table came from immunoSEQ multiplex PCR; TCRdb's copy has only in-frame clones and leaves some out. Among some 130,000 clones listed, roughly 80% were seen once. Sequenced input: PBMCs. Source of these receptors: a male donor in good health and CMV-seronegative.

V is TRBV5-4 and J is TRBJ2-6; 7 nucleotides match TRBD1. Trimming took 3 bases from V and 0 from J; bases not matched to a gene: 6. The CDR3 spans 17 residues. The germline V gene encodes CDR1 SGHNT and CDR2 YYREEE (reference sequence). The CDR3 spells CASSYDRVLSGANVLTF. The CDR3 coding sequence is TGTGCCAGCAGCTATGACAGGGTCCTCTCTGGGGCCAACGTCCTGACTTTC.

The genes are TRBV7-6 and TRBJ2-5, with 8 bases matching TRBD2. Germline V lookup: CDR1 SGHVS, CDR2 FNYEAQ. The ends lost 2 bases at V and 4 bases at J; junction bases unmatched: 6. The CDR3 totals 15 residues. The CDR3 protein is CASSLSGRALETQYF. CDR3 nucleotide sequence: TGTGCCAGCAGCTTATCCGGGAGGGCCTTAGAGACCCAGTACTTC.

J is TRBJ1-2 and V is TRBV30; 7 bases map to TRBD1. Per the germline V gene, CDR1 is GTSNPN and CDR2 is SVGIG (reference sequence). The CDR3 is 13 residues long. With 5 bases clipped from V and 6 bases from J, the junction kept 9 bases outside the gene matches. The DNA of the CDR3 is TGTGCCTGGGGACACAGGGGAGTTGATGGCTACACCTTC. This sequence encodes CAWGHRGVDGYTF.

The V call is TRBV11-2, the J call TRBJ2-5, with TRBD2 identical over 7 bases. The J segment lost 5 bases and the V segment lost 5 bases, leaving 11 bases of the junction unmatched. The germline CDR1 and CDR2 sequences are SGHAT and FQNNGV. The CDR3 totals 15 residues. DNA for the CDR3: TGTGCCAGCAGCATCGGGACCCACGGGAGGGAGACCCAGTACTTC. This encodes CASSIGTHGRETQYF.

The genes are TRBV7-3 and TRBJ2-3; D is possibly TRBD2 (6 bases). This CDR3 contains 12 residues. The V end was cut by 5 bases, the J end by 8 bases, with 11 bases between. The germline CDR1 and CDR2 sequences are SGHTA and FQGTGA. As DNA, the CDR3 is TGTGCCAGCAGCCCGGGGGATCTTACGCAGTATTTT. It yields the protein CASSPGDLTQYF.

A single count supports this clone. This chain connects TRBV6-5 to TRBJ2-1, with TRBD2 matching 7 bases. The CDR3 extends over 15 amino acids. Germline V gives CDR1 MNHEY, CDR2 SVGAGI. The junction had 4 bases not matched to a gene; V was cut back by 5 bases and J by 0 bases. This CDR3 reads CASSSSGTSYNEQFF. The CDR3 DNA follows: TGTGCCAGCAGTAGCAGCGGGACCTCCTACAATGAGCAGTTCTTC.

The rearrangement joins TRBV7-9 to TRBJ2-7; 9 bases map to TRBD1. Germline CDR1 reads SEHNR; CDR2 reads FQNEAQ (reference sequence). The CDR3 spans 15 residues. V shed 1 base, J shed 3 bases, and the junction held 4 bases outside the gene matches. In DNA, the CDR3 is TGTGCCAGCAGCTTAGGGGACAGGGTAATCTACGAGCAGTACTTC. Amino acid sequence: CASSLGDRVIYEQYF. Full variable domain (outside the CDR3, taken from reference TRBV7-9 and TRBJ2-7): DTGVSQNPRHKITKRGQNVTFRCDPISEHNRLYWYRQTLGQGPEFLTYFQNEAQLEKSRLLSDRFSAERPKGSFSTLEIQRTEQGDSAMYLCASSLGDRVIYEQYFGPGTRLTVT.

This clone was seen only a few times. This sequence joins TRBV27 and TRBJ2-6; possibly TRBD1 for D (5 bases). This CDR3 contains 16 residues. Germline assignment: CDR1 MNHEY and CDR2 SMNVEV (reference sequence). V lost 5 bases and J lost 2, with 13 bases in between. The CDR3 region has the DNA TGTGCCAGCAGTCCCTACGACAGACCTGGGGCCAACGTCCTGACTTTC. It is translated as CASSPYDRPGANVLTF.

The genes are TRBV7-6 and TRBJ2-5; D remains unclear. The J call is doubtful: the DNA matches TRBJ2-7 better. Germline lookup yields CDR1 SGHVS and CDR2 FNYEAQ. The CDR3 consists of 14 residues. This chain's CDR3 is CASSLVERSYEQYF. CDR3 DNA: TGTGCCAGCAGCTTAGTGGAGCGTTCCTACGAGCAGTACTTC.

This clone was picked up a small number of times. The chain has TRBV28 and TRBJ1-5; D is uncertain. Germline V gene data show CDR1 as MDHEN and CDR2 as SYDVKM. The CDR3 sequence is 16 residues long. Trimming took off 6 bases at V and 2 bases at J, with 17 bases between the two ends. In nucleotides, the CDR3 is TGTGCCAGCAGGCCAACGGTGGGCATGGGCAATCAGCCCCAGCATTTT. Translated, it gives CASRPTVGMGNQPQHF.

CDR3 amino acids: CASSATGGATDTQYF. The CDR3 DNA sequence: TGTGCCAGCAGTGCCACAGGGGGCGCGACAGATACGCAGTATTTT. This chain connects TRBV6-4 to TRBJ2-3, with 9 bases identical to TRBD1. This CDR3 is built from 15 residues. V dropped 4 bases and J dropped 3; count of bases not matched to a gene: 5. Germline V gene lookup returns CDR1 MRHNA and CDR2 SNTAGT.